The 20 T cell receptor beta chains below all came from one sample that was sequenced in a study of regulatory dendritic cells for organ transplantation. Their cognate antigens are unknown. Sorted T cells were CFSE-labeled and cultured approximately five days with allogeneic regulatory or mature dendritic cells at 1:10. The protocol was immunoSEQ multiplex PCR, while the TCRdb copy is restricted to in-frame clones and leaves out a portion. The data show more than 10,000 clones, roughly 91% seen once. The source material was naive CD8+ T cells from blood cultured with dendritic cells. The subset: CD45RA+ naive T cells. All receptors come from a human donor in good health.

This clone was found a few times. The chain recombines TRBV4-1 with TRBJ2-1, with 8 positions matching TRBD2. CDR3 length equals 15 residues. Trimming cost V 4 bases and J 2 bases; bases outside gene matches: 4. From germline, CDR1 is MGHRA and CDR2 YSYEKL. CDR3 region: CASSPRGGTYNEQFF. For the CDR3, the DNA is TGCGCCAGCAGCCCCCGGGGGGGAACCTACAATGAGCAGTTCTTC.

V gene TRBV7-9 combines with J gene TRBJ1-4; D remains unclear. V lost 1 base and J 13 bases, leaving 19 bases between the germline ends. This CDR3 has 15 amino acids. Germline V gene lookup returns CDR1 SEHNR and CDR2 FQNEAQ (reference sequence). The CDR3 reads CASSLGVSYEEGLFF. The CDR3 bases are TGTGCCAGCAGCTTAGGGGTCTCTTATGAGGAAGGACTGTTTTTT.

The chain couples TRBV23-1 to TRBJ2-7, with unresolved D. TRBV23-1 is assigned to the ORF class and has an uncertain function. The CDR3 has 15 amino acids. Trimming shortened V by 5 bases and J by 0 bases, and 14 bases separated the two germline ends. CDR3 protein: CASSSKPPDSYEQYF. For the CDR3, the DNA is TGCGCCAGCAGTTCCAAGCCCCCAGACTCCTACGAGCAGTACTTC.

V usage is TRBV19 and J usage is TRBJ2-2; 9 bases match TRBD2. The CDR3 is made up of 14 amino acids. Germline CDR1 is LNHDA and CDR2 is SQIVND (reference sequence). V trimming: 7 bases; J trimming: 1 base; junction bases outside the gene matches: 1. The CDR3 DNA reads as TGTGCCAGTAATAGCGGGGGGAACACCGGGGAGCTGTTTTTT. Residues: CASNSGGNTGELFF.

V usage is TRBV9 and J usage is TRBJ2-7, with a possible D match to TRBD2 (5 bases). Germline CDR1 reads SGDLS; CDR2 reads YYNGEE. Trimming took off 7 bases at V and 4 bases at J, with 9 bases between the two ends. This CDR3 has 11 amino acids. The CDR3 is CASGGLYEQYF. The CDR3 DNA is TGTGCCAGCGGAGGACTTTACGAGCAGTACTTC.

This clone occurred once. The chain joins TRBV5-5 to TRBJ2-7; no clear D gene. CDR1 and CDR2 from the germline V gene are SGHKS and YYEKEE (reference sequence). Trimming removed 0 bases at V and 8 bases at J, with 15 bases between. The CDR3 spans 14 residues. CDR3 nucleotide sequence: TGTGCCAGCAGCTTGGGAACAGTTGCACGACAGCAGTACTTC. Protein: CASSLGTVARQQYF. Full variable domain (outside the CDR3, taken from reference TRBV5-5 and TRBJ2-7): DAGVTQSPTHLIKTRGQQVTLRCSPISGHKSVSWYQQVLGQGPQFIFQYYEKEERGRGNFPDRFSARQFPNYSSELNVNALLLGDSALYLCASSLGTVARQQYFGPGTRLTVT.

J is TRBJ1-3 and V is TRBV2, with D unclear. The CDR3 is 16 amino acids. The germline gives CDR1 SNHLY, CDR2 FYNNEI. The V end lost 6 bases, the J end lost 2 bases, and 17 bases lay between the germline ends. In DNA, the CDR3 is TGTGCCAGCAGCGACCGGGTCCTTTTGACTGGAAACACCATATATTTT. Translation: CASSDRVLLTGNTIYF. The full variable domain, completed using reference TRBV2 and TRBJ1-3, is EPEVTQTPSHQVTQMGQEVILRCVPISNHLYFYWYRQILGQKVEFLVSFYNNEISEKSEIFDDQFSVERPDGSNFTLKIRSTKLEDSAMYFCASSDRVLLTGNTIYFGEGSWLTVV.

This clone showed up just a few times. The chain uses TRBV7-9 and TRBJ1-1; D is unclear. This CDR3 region has 12 residues. V lost 6 bases, J lost 7 bases, and 12 bases lay in between. Germline V gives CDR1 SEHNR, CDR2 FQNEAQ (reference sequence). The CDR3 region is CASRRMGNEAFF. CDR3 in DNA: TGTGCCAGCAGGCGGATGGGGAATGAAGCTTTCTTT.

The V call is TRBV5-8, the J call TRBJ2-1, with D unresolved. The CDR3 has 15 residues. V lost 0 bases and J 8 bases, leaving 15 bases between the germline ends. Germline V CDR1 and CDR2: SGHTS, YDEGEE. The CDR3 sequence is CASSLGVGMGDEQFF. In DNA, the CDR3 is TGTGCCAGCAGCTTGGGGGTGGGAATGGGCGATGAGCAGTTCTTC. The whole variable domain, filled in from reference TRBV5-8 and TRBJ2-1, reads EAGVTQSPTHLIKTRGQQATLRCSPISGHTSVYWYQQALGLGLQFLLWYDEGEERNRGNFPPRFSGRQFPNYSSELNVNALELEDSALYLCASSLGVGMGDEQFFGPGTRLTVL.

The chain is built from TRBV7-9 and TRBJ2-1; 11 positions agree with TRBD2. V shed 7 bases, J shed 6 bases, and the junction held 11 bases outside the gene matches. From germline, CDR1 is SEHNR and CDR2 FQNEAQ (reference sequence). CDR3 length: 16 amino acids. CDR3 protein: CASTPGGLAGGNEQFF. CDR3 nucleotide sequence: TGTGCCAGCACCCCGGGCGGGCTAGCGGGGGGCAATGAGCAGTTCTTC.

This rearrangement joins TRBV10-3 to TRBJ2-7; tentatively, D is TRBD2 (6 bases). The CDR3 runs 12 residues. V lost 7 bases and J lost 1, with 8 bases in between. Germline lookup yields CDR1 ENHRY and CDR2 SYGVKD. CDR3 nucleotides: TGTGCCATCATGGGGGGATCCTACGAGCAGTACTTC. Translated, it gives CAIMGGSYEQYF.

The V and J genes are TRBV4-2 and TRBJ2-1, with a weak D call TRBD1 (6 bases). The V gene lost 4 bases and the J gene lost 5 bases, with 21 bases spanning the gap. Germline V lookup: CDR1 LGHNA, CDR2 YNFKEQ. This CDR3 spans 17 amino acids. CDR3 residues: CASSPIQTGALNNEQFF. CDR3 coding DNA: TGTGCCAGCAGCCCAATCCAGACAGGCGCCTTGAACAATGAGCAGTTCTTC.

V is TRBV5-1 and J is TRBJ1-2; D may be TRBD1 (6 bases). The CDR3 spans 16 residues. CDR1 is SGHRS and CDR2 is YFSETQ in the germline V gene. V shed 4 bases and J shed 7 bases, with 23 bases lying between them. The CDR3 loop reads CASSLPWNRALVGYTF. CDR3 nucleotide sequence: TGCGCCAGCAGCCTGCCATGGAACAGGGCCTTAGTTGGCTACACCTTC.

The chain joins TRBV15 to TRBJ2-7; 7 positions match TRBD2. Germline V gene data show CDR1 as LNHNV and CDR2 as YYDKDF (reference sequence). The ends lost 4 bases at V and 5 bases at J; junction bases unmatched: 8. This CDR3 is built from 14 residues. In nucleotides, the CDR3 is TGTGCCACCAGCATAAGCGGGATGCTCGACGAGCAGTACTTC. Translation gives CATSISGMLDEQYF.

The chain uses TRBV2 and TRBJ1-2; no clear D. This CDR3 is 10 amino acids long. The germline V gene has CDR1 SNHLY and CDR2 FYNNEI. The V and J ends lost 8 bases and 5 bases respectively, with 6 bases between them. For the CDR3, the DNA is TGTGCCAGCGTGAGTTATGGCTACACCTTC. Translation gives CASVSYGYTF.

This chain connects TRBV27 to TRBJ2-7; D may be TRBD1 (5 bases). V lost 1 base and J 5 bases, leaving 9 bases between the germline ends. CDR1 and CDR2 from the germline V gene are MNHEY and SMNVEV (reference sequence). CDR3 size: 13 residues. In DNA, the CDR3 is TGTGCCAGCAGTTTATTCGGCAGGGACGAGCAGTACTTC. Translated, it gives CASSLFGRDEQYF.

The gene calls are TRBV30 and TRBJ2-1, with D unresolved. The CDR3 runs 14 residues. The V end was cut by 1 base, the J end by 5 bases, with 12 bases between. Germline V CDR1 and CDR2: GTSNPN, SVGIG (reference sequence). CDR3 loop: CAWSERVANNEQFF. In DNA form, the CDR3 reads TGTGCCTGGAGTGAAAGGGTAGCAAACAATGAGCAGTTCTTC.

V and J are TRBV4-2 and TRBJ1-1; D gene uncertain. Germline assignment: CDR1 LGHNA and CDR2 YNFKEQ. V gave up 0 bases and J gave up 0 bases, with 8 bases separating them. CDR3 size: 15 residues. The CDR3 region is CASSQEETLNTEAFF. The CDR3 DNA reads as TGTGCCAGCAGCCAAGAAGAGACACTGAACACTGAAGCTTTCTTT.

The V gene is TRBV6-1, the J gene TRBJ2-5; 7 nucleotides line up with TRBD2. Trimming removed 8 bases from V and 0 bases from J; junction bases left unmatched: 9. This CDR3 region has 15 residues. Germline CDR1 and CDR2: MNHNS and SASEGT. DNA of the CDR3: TGTGCCAGCGGGTTGACTAGCAGGTACCAAGAGACCCAGTACTTC. Translated: CASGLTSRYQETQYF.

The V gene is TRBV7-6, the J gene TRBJ2-1; D is perhaps TRBD1 (5 bases). The CDR3 has 13 residues. The V gene lost 3 bases and the J gene lost 5 bases, with 8 bases spanning the gap. The germline V gene encodes CDR1 SGHVS and CDR2 FNYEAQ. CDR3: CASSLFRDNEQFF. The CDR3 DNA reads as TGTGCCAGCAGCTTGTTCAGGGACAATGAGCAGTTCTTC. The full variable domain, its missing parts supplied by reference TRBV7-6 and TRBJ2-1, is GAGVSQSPRYKVTKRGQDVALRCDPISGHVSLYWYRQALGQGPEFLTYFNYEAQQDKSGLPNDRFSAERPEGSISTLTIQRTEQRDSAMYRCASSLFRDNEQFFGPGTRLTVL.